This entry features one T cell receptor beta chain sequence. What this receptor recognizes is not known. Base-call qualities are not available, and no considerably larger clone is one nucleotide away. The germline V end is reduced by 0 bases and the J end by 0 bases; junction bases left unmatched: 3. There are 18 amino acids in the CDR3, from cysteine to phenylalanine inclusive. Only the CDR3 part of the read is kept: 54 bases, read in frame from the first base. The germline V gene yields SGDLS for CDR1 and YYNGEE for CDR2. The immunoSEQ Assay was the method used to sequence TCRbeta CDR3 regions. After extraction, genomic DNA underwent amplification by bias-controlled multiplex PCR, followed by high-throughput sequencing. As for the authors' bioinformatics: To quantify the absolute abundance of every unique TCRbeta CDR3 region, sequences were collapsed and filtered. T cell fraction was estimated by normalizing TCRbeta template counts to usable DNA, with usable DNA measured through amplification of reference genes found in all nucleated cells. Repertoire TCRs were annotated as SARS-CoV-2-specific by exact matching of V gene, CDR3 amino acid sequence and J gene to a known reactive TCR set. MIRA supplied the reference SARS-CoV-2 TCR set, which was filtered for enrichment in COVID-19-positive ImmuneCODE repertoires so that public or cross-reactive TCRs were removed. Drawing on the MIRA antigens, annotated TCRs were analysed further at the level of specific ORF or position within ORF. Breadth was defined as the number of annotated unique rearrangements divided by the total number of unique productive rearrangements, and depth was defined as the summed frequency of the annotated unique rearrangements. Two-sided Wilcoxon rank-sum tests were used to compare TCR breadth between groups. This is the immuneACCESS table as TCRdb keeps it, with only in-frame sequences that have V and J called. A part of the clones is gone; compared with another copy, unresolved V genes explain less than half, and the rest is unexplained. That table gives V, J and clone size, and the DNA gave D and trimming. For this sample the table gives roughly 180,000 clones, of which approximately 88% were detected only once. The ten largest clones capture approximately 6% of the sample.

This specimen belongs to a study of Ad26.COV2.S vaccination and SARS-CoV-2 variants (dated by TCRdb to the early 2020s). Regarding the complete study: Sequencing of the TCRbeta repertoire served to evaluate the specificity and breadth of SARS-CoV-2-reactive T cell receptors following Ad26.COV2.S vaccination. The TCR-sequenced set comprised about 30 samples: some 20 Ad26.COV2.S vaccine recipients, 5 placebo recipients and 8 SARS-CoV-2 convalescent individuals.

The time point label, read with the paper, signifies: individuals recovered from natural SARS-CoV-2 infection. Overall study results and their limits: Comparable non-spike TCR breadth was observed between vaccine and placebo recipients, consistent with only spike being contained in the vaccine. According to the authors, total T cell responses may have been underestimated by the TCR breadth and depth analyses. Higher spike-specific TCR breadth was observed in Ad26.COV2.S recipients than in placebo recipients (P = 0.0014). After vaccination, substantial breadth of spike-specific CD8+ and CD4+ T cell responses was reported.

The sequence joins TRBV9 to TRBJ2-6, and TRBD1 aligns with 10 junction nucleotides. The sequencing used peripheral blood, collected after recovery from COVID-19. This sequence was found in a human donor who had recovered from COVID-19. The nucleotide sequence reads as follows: TGTGCCAGCAGCGTAGCGGGACAGGGGTCCTCTGGGGCCAACGTCCTGACTTTC. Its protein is CASSVAGQGSSGANVLTF.